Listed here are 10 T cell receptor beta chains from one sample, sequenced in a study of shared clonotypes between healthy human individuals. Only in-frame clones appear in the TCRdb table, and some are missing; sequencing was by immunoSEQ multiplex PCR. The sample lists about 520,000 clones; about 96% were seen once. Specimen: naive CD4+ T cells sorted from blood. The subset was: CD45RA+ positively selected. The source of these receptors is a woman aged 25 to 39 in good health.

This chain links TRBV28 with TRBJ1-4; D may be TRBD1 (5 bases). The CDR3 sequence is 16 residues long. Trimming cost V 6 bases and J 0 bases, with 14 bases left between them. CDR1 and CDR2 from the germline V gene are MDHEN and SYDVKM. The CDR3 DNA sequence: TGTGCCAGCAGGGCGTGGGGGGTAACAACTAATGAAAAACTGTTTTTT. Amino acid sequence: CASRAWGVTTNEKLFF.

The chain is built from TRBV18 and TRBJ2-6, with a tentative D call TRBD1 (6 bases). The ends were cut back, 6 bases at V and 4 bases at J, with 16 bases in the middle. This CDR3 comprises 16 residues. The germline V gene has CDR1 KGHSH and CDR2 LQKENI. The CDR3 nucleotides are TGTGCCAGCTCTCTTACTAGGGGGACGGGGGCCAACGTCCTGACTTTC. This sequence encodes CASSLTRGTGANVLTF.

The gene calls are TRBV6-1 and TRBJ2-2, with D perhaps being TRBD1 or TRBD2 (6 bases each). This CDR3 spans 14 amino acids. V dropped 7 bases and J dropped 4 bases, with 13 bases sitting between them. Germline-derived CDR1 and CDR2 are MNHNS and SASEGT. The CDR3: CASKSGALTGELFF. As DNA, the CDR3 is TGTGCCAGCAAGTCGGGGGCTCTCACCGGGGAGCTGTTTTTT.

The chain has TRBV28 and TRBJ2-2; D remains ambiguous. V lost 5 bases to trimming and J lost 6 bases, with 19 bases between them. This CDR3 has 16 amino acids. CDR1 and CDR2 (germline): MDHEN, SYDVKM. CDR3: CASSLFPVVQAGELFF. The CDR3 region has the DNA TGTGCCAGCAGTCTTTTCCCGGTCGTCCAGGCCGGGGAGCTGTTTTTT.

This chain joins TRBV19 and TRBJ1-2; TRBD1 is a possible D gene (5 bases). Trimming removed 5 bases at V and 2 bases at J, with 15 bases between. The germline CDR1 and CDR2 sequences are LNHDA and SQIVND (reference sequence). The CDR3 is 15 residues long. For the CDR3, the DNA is TGTGCCAGTAGTTGGATTCAGGGTACGAACTATGGCTACACCTTC. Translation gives CASSWIQGTNYGYTF.

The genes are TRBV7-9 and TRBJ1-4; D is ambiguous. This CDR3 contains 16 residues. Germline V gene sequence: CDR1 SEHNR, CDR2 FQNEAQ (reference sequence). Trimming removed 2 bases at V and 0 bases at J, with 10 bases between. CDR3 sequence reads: CASSLILLATNEKLFF. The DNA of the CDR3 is TGTGCCAGCAGCTTAATCCTTTTGGCAACTAATGAAAAACTGTTTTTT.

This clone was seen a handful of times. For the CDR3, the DNA is TGTGCCAGCAGCCCAATGGGAGAGAACACTGAAGCTTTCTTT. Translating it yields CASSPMGENTEAFF. This rearrangement joins TRBV9 to TRBJ1-1; no clear D. The CDR3 has 14 amino acids. CDR1 is SGDLS and CDR2 is YYNGEE in the germline V gene. V dropped 4 bases and J dropped 1 base, with 11 bases sitting between them.

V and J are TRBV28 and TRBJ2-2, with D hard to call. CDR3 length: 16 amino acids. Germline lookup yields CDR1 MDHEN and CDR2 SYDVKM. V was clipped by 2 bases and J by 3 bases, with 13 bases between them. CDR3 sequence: CASSLQAKIDTGELFF. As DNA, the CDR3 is TGTGCCAGCAGTTTACAGGCTAAGATAGACACCGGGGAGCTGTTTTTT. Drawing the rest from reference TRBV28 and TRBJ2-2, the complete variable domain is DVKVTQSSRYLVKRTGEKVFLECVQDMDHENMFWYRQDPGLGLRLIYFSYDVKMKEKGDIPEGYSVSREKKERFSLILESASTNQTSMYLCASSLQAKIDTGELFFGEGSRLTVL.

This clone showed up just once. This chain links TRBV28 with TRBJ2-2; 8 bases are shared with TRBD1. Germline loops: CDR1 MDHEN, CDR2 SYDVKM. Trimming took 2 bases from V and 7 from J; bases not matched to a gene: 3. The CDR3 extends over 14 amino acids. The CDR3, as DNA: TGTGCCAGCAGTTTACAGGGGGCCGTCGGGGAGCTGTTTTTT. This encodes CASSLQGAVGELFF.

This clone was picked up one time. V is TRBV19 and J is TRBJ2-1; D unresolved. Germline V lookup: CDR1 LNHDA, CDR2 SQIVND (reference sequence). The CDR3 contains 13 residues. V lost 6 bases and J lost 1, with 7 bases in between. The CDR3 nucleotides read TGTGCCAGTAGCTCGGAGTCCTACAATGAGCAGTTCTTC. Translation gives CASSSESYNEQFF.